The 13 T cell receptor beta chains below were found in one sample sequenced in a study of blood T cells in healthy people across ages. The authors ran a second PCR of 7 to 11 cycles using a sample-barcoded 5' primer and a J-beta primer mix. TCRdb re-called the 5' RACE reads through MiXCR, storing one row per CDR3 protein. The table has 800,000 to 1,300,000 distinct CDR3 sequences, approximately 25% seen once. The sample also formed part of further work on T cells of mothers and their children.

Sequencing input: blood. These receptors came from a girl aged 2 to 9 in good health.

This clonotype turned up a few times. The chain is built from TRBV3-1 and TRBJ2-1; 10 nucleotides line up with TRBD2. The CDR3 spans 19 residues. Germline CDR1 and CDR2: LGHDT and YNNKEL (reference sequence). Unmatched junction bases numbered 8, after V lost 0 bases and J lost 0 bases. This CDR3 is CASSQDILAGDLSYNEQFF. Written as DNA, the CDR3 is TGTGCCAGCAGCCAAGATATCCTAGCGGGAGATCTCTCCTACAATGAGCAGTTCTTC.

The rearrangement joins TRBV3-1 to TRBJ1-6; no clear D. V lost 0 bases, J lost 7 bases, and 7 bases lay in between. This CDR3 spans 14 amino acids. The germline CDR1 and CDR2 sequences are LGHDT and YNNKEL (reference sequence). The CDR3 spells CASSQDAENSPLHF. In nucleotides, the CDR3 is TGTGCCAGCAGCCAAGATGCGGAGAATTCACCCCTCCACTTT.

This clonotype was seen a few times. The chain links TRBV7-9 to TRBJ2-3; D unclear. The germline CDR1 and CDR2 sequences are SEHNR and FQNEAQ (reference sequence). The CDR3 has 12 amino acids. Trimming pared 8 bases from V and 2 bases from J, leaving 8 bases between. CDR3 sequence (DNA): TGTGCCAGCGCAAAGGACACAGATACGCAGTATTTT. It encodes CASAKDTDTQYF.

Many counts were recorded for this clonotype. V and J are TRBV10-3 and TRBJ2-2; D tentatively fits TRBD1 or TRBD2 (6 bases each). Looked up from germline, CDR1 is ENHRY and CDR2 is SYGVKD. The CDR3 spans 15 residues. Between the trimmed V and J ends, which lost 8 bases and 5 bases, there was a span of 18 bases. The CDR3 DNA reads TGTGCCATCGGGAAATACGAGGGGGGAACCGGGGAGCTGTTTTTT. Translation gives CAIGKYEGGTGELFF.

The chain carries TRBV12-3 or TRBV12-4 and TRBJ1-1, with D unresolved. With 7 bases removed from V and 1 base from J, the gap between germline ends came to 10 bases. The CDR3 covers 13 residues. The CDR3 is CASMINGNTEAFF. The CDR3 coding sequence is TGTGCCAGCATGATAAACGGGAACACTGAAGCTTTCTTT.

The genes are TRBV7-9 and TRBJ2-3; D is perhaps TRBD2 (6 bases). The CDR3 has 16 residues. Germline CDR1 and CDR2: SEHNR and FQNEAQ (reference sequence). V was shortened by 1 base and J by 4 bases, with 15 bases between the two germline ends. In nucleotides, the CDR3 is TGTGCCAGCAGCTTAGTAGTCGGGACTCGCTCAGATACGCAGTATTTT. Amino acids: CASSLVVGTRSDTQYF.

This clonotype has a handful of counts. The chain couples TRBV12-3 or TRBV12-4 to TRBJ1-2; D unclear. This CDR3 region has 14 residues. V lost 8 bases and J 0 bases, leaving 13 bases between the germline ends. CDR3 loop: CASGSVISNYGYTF. The CDR3 region has the DNA TGTGCCAGCGGCTCGGTTATTTCTAACTATGGCTACACCTTC.

A few counts support this clonotype. As DNA, the CDR3 is TGTGCCAGCAGCCATCGGTACTCTGGAAACACCATATATTTT. Its translation is CASSHRYSGNTIYF. V gene TRBV14 combines with J gene TRBJ1-3; D gene uncertain. The CDR3 extends over 14 amino acids. Looked up from germline, CDR1 is SGHDN and CDR2 is FVKESK. With 3 bases removed from V and 0 bases from J, the gap between germline ends came to 6 bases.

This chain connects TRBV11-2 to TRBJ2-3; 8 bases map to TRBD2. The CDR3 contains 15 residues. Germline V lookup: CDR1 SGHAT, CDR2 FQNNGV. With V trimmed by 0 bases and J by 7 bases, 6 bases remained unmatched. DNA of the CDR3: TGTGCCAGCAGCTTAGAAGCGGGAGCCGGGAATACGCAGTATTTT. It encodes CASSLEAGAGNTQYF.

The rearrangement links TRBV7-3 to TRBJ2-7; tentative D call: TRBD1 (5 bases). CDR1 and CDR2 (germline): SGHTA, FQGTGA. The length of the CDR3 is 15 residues. With 5 bases removed from V and 6 bases from J, the gap between germline ends came to 20 bases. The CDR3 loop reads CASSPTRTLLGEQYF. As DNA, the CDR3 is TGTGCCAGCAGCCCCACGCGGACATTGTTAGGCGAGCAGTACTTC. Full variable domain (rest looked up from reference TRBV7-3 and TRBJ2-7): GAGVSQTPSNKVTEKGKYVELRCDPISGHTALYWYRQSLGQGPEFLIYFQGTGAADDSGLPNDRFFAVRPEGSVSTLKIQRTERGDSAVYLCASSPTRTLLGEQYFGPGTRLTVT.

The CDR3 bases are TGTGCCAGCACCTTTAGCGGGTCTAACACAGATACGCAGTATTTT. Its protein is CASTFSGSNTDTQYF. The rearrangement uses TRBV6-1 and TRBJ2-3, with 7 bases matching TRBD2. The CDR3 is made up of 15 amino acids. The junction had 9 bases not matched to a gene; V was cut back by 7 bases and J by 2 bases. Per germline, CDR1 MNHNS and CDR2 SASEGT.

The V gene is TRBV6-6, the J gene TRBJ2-5, with D maybe TRBD1 (5 bases). The CDR3 covers 14 residues. Germline V gene lookup returns CDR1 MNHNY and CDR2 SVGAGI (reference sequence). V shed 5 bases and J shed 4 bases, with 14 bases lying between them. The CDR3 DNA reads as TGTGCCAGCAGTCCAGGGTTTTTAGGAGAGACCCAGTACTTC. Translation: CASSPGFLGETQYF.

The table lists this clonotype with a few counts. The chain employs TRBV11-2 and TRBJ1-1; D is unresolved. Trimming took off 1 base at V and 6 bases at J, with 12 bases between the two ends. The CDR3 is 14 amino acids. Germline V gives CDR1 SGHAT, CDR2 FQNNGV. CDR3 DNA sequence: TGTGCCAGCAGCTTAGTCGAGGCAGGAGCTGAAGCTTTCTTT. It is translated as CASSLVEAGAEAFF. The full variable domain, completed using reference TRBV11-2 and TRBJ1-1, is EAGVAQSPRYKIIEKRQSVAFWCNPISGHATLYWYQQILGQGPKLLIQFQNNGVVDDSQLPKDRFSAERLKGVDSTLKIQPAKLEDSAVYLCASSLVEAGAEAFFGQGTRLTVV.